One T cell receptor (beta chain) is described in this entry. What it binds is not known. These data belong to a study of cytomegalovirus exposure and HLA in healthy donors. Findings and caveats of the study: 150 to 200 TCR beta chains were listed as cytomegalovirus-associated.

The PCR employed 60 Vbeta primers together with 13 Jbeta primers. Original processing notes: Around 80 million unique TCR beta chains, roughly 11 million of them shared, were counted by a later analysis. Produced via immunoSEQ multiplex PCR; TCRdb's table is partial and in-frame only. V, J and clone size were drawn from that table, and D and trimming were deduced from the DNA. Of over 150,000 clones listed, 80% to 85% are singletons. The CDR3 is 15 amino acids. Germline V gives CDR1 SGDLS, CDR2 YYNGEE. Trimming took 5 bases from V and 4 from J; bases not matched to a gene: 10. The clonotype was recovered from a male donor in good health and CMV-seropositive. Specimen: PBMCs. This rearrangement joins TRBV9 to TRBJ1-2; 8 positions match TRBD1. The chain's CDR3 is CASSPGTGDTYGYTF. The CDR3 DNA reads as TGTGCCAGCAGTCCCGGGACAGGAGATACCTATGGCTACACCTTC.